The 28 T cell receptor beta chains below all came from one sample that was sequenced in a study of shared clonotypes between healthy human individuals. Libraries were prepared by immunoSEQ multiplex PCR; TCRdb keeps only in-frame clonotypes and omits some of them. The profile covers 500,000 to 700,000 clones, with around 96% appearing a single time and about 0.11% taken by the ten largest. Cells designated naive CD8 were CD45RO-negative and were positively selected for CCR7, with terminally differentiated effector memory CD45RA+ cells excluded. Material for sequencing was naive CD8+ T cells sorted from blood. The source of these receptors is a woman in her 30s in good health.

The genes are TRBV21-1 and TRBJ1-1; no DNA check was done on the table's D call, TRBD1. TRBV21-1 represents a pseudogene. The CDR3 covers 19 residues. The CDR3 sequence: CASSKTERGRGWMNTEAFF. CDR3 DNA: TGTGCCAGCAGCAAAACAGAAAGAGGCAGGGGGTGGATGAACACTGAAGCTTTCTTT.

This rearrangement joins TRBV28 to TRBJ2-1; TRBD2 is a possible D gene (6 bases). The V and J ends lost 6 bases and 0 bases respectively, with 12 bases between them. CDR1 is MDHEN and CDR2 is SYDVKM in the germline V gene. This CDR3 has 15 residues. This CDR3 is CASSLAASSYNEQFF. CDR3 coding DNA: TGTGCCAGCAGCTTAGCGGCCAGCTCCTACAATGAGCAGTTCTTC.

J is TRBJ2-7 and V is TRBV14; 10 bases line up with TRBD1. This CDR3 region has 15 residues. The V gene's germline CDR1 is SGHDN and CDR2 FVKESK. V trimming: 2 bases; J trimming: 3 bases; junction bases outside the gene matches: 4. CDR3 bases: TGTGCCAGCAGCCAACTGGACAGGGGGGGCTACGAGCAGTACTTC. Its protein is CASSQLDRGGYEQYF.

The rearrangement links TRBV18 to TRBJ2-2; D is unresolved. Germline loops: CDR1 KGHSH, CDR2 LQKENI. Between the trimmed V and J ends, which lost 0 bases and 7 bases, there was a span of 15 bases. The CDR3 contains 16 residues. The CDR3 DNA reads as TGTGCCAGCTCACCACCTGTCGTTGTGAGAATCGGGGAGCTGTTTTTT. This translates into CASSPPVVVRIGELFF.

This clone was seen just once. The chain carries TRBV5-4 and TRBJ2-7; D unclear. The V gene's germline CDR1 is SGHNT and CDR2 YYREEE (reference sequence). The CDR3 has 14 residues. The V end was cut by 2 bases, the J end by 5 bases, with 14 bases between. CDR3 protein: CASSLRRTLDEQYF. The CDR3 nucleotides are TGTGCCAGCAGCTTACGGCGTACCCTAGACGAGCAGTACTTC.

This clone has just one count. The chain combines TRBV27 with TRBJ2-1; the D gene could be TRBD1 or TRBD2 (5 bases each). Trimming cost V 3 bases and J 4 bases, with 10 bases left between them. The germline gives CDR1 MNHEY, CDR2 SMNVEV (reference sequence). The CDR3 runs to 14 residues. As DNA, the CDR3 is TGTGCCAGCAGTTTTCAGGGACGGTACAATGAGCAGTTCTTC. Its protein is CASSFQGRYNEQFF.

V gene TRBV6-6 combines with J gene TRBJ2-5, with D unresolved. The length of the CDR3 is 12 residues. Trimming took off 4 bases at V and 5 bases at J, with 8 bases between the two ends. The V gene's germline CDR1 is MNHNY and CDR2 SVGAGI (reference sequence). CDR3 amino acids: CASSWESETQYF. DNA of the CDR3: TGTGCCAGCAGTTGGGAATCTGAGACCCAGTACTTC.

Note on this clone: Other DNA sequences within the sample encode an identical CDR3. CDR3 bases: TGTGCCAGCAGCTTAGTACGGGAATACGAGCAGTACTTC. As protein: CASSLVREYEQYF. V and J are TRBV5-6 and TRBJ2-7; possible D gene TRBD2, 5 bases. This CDR3 comprises 13 residues. V was cut by 2 bases and J by 4 bases, with 10 bases left in between. Germline V gene lookup returns CDR1 SGHDT and CDR2 YYEEEE.

The chain combines TRBV19 with TRBJ2-1; D unresolved. V was clipped by 3 bases and J by 8 bases, with 14 bases between them. The germline V gene has CDR1 LNHDA and CDR2 SQIVND (reference sequence). CDR3 length: 14 amino acids. The CDR3 loop is CASSMGRFGHEQFF. The CDR3 region has the DNA TGTGCCAGTAGTATGGGCCGATTTGGCCATGAGCAGTTCTTC. Filled out from reference TRBV19 and TRBJ2-1, the complete variable domain reads DGGITQSPKYLFRKEGQNVTLSCEQNLNHDAMYWYRQDPGQGLRLIYYSQIVNDFQKGDIAEGYSVSREKKESFPLTVTSAQKNPTAFYLCASSMGRFGHEQFFGPGTRLTVL.

This chain connects TRBV19 to TRBJ1-6; weak D call: TRBD1 (6 bases). There are 15 residues in the CDR3. The germline V gene encodes CDR1 LNHDA and CDR2 SQIVND (reference sequence). V gave up 5 bases and J gave up 8 bases, with 16 bases separating them. The CDR3 DNA follows: TGTGCCAGTAGTTCGTGGACAGCAGCTGATTCACCCCTCCACTTT. This translates into CASSSWTAADSPLHF.

CDR3 sequence (DNA): TGTGCCAGTAGTGCGGGACTAGCGGTAGTCGTGTACTTC. This translates into CASSAGLAVVVYF. V gene TRBV19 combines with J gene TRBJ2-4; 11 positions agree with TRBD2. V was pared by 5 bases and J by 15 bases, with 9 bases of the junction left unmatched. Germline V gene data show CDR1 as LNHDA and CDR2 as SQIVND (reference sequence). The CDR3 loop spans 13 amino acids. Full variable domain (outside the CDR3, taken from reference TRBV19 and TRBJ2-4): DGGITQSPKYLFRKEGQNVTLSCEQNLNHDAMYWYRQDPGQGLRLIYYSQIVNDFQKGDIAEGYSVSREKKESFPLTVTSAQKNPTAFYLCASSAGLAVVVYFGAGTRLSVL.

The chain joins TRBV27 to TRBJ2-7, with D perhaps given as TRBD1 or TRBD2 (5 bases each). Germline V gene lookup returns CDR1 MNHEY and CDR2 SMNVEV (reference sequence). CDR3 length: 13 amino acids. Trimming removed 6 bases at V and 3 bases at J, with 12 bases between. CDR3 loop: CASRDTGHYEQYF. The CDR3 DNA reads TGTGCCAGCAGGGATACGGGGCACTACGAGCAGTACTTC.

The chain couples TRBV5-6 to TRBJ2-7, with D possibly matching TRBD2 (5 bases). The germline V gene encodes CDR1 SGHDT and CDR2 YYEEEE. The V end lost 2 bases, the J end lost 4 bases, and 16 bases lay between the germline ends. This CDR3 has 15 residues. The CDR3 here is CASSFGLGMVYEQYF. The CDR3 bases are TGTGCCAGCAGCTTCGGACTCGGTATGGTGTACGAGCAGTACTTC.

About this clone itself: A much larger clone is a single base away; this may be a read error. This sequence joins TRBV11-3 and TRBJ1-2, with 7 positions matching TRBD1. Germline V gene data show CDR1 as SGHNT and CDR2 as YENEEA. The CDR3 length is 13 residues. With V trimmed by 4 bases and J by 4 bases, 3 bases remained unmatched. CDR3 protein: CASSSGTAYGYTF. The CDR3 nucleotides are TGTGCCAGCAGCTCCGGGACAGCCTATGGCTACACCTTC.

The chain combines TRBV13 with TRBJ2-7; the D is unclear. V was cut by 0 bases and J by 3 bases, with 9 bases left in between. This CDR3 region has 14 residues. CDR1 PRHDT and CDR2 FYEKMQ come from the germline V gene (reference sequence). CDR3 loop: CASSLGTRDYEQYF. The CDR3 DNA reads TGTGCCAGCAGCTTAGGAACCAGAGACTACGAGCAGTACTTC.

CDR3 protein: CASSYLDSNTEAFF. As DNA, the CDR3 is TGTGCCAGCAGTTACCTGGACTCGAACACTGAAGCTTTCTTT. The J gene is TRBJ1-1, the V gene TRBV6-6; D call uncertain. Germline CDR1 is MNHNY and CDR2 is SVGAGI (reference sequence). CDR3 length: 14 residues. V lost 2 bases to trimming and J lost 1 base, with 8 bases between them.

The chain has TRBV5-4 and TRBJ2-2; D could derive from TRBD1 or TRBD2 (5 bases each). Germline CDR1 reads SGHNT; CDR2 reads YYREEE (reference sequence). Trimming took 4 bases from V and 4 from J, leaving 17 bases between them. The CDR3 has 16 amino acids. DNA of the CDR3: TGTGCCAGCAGCCCTCTACCATTGGGGGTCACCGGGGAGCTGTTTTTT. Translated: CASSPLPLGVTGELFF.

The chain is built from TRBV27 and TRBJ2-6, with TRBD1 as a possible D gene (5 bases). Trimming took off 3 bases at V and 0 bases at J, with 9 bases between the two ends. This CDR3 is built from 16 residues. Germline loops: CDR1 MNHEY, CDR2 SMNVEV (reference sequence). CDR3 DNA sequence: TGTGCCAGCAGTTTGGTTGGGGCCTCTGGGGCCAACGTCCTGACTTTC. Amino acid sequence: CASSLVGASGANVLTF.

The V call is TRBV9, the J call TRBJ1-1; D is unresolved. V was pared by 2 bases and J by 1 base, with 9 bases between. The CDR3 length is 14 residues. Germline V CDR1 and CDR2: SGDLS, YYNGEE. CDR3 amino acids: CASSVEMGNTEAFF. CDR3 nucleotide sequence: TGTGCCAGCAGCGTCGAAATGGGGAACACTGAAGCTTTCTTT.

The table lists this clone with a count of one. The chain couples TRBV7-8 to TRBJ2-7; the match to TRBD1 covers 10 bases. The CDR3 sequence is 16 residues long. Trimming at V came to 5 bases and at J to 2 bases, leaving 9 bases not matched to a gene. The germline CDR1 and CDR2 sequences are SGHVS and FQNEAQ. The CDR3 bases are TGTGCCAGCAGCCAGAGCCGGGACAGGGGTCCCTACGAGCAGTACTTC. It codes for CASSQSRDRGPYEQYF. Full variable domain (missing parts from reference TRBV7-8 and TRBJ2-7): GAGVSQSPRYKVAKRGQDVALRCDPISGHVSLFWYQQALGQGPEFLTYFQNEAQLDKSGLPSDRFFAERPEGSVSTLKIQRTQQEDSAVYLCASSQSRDRGPYEQYFGPGTRLTVT.

V gene TRBV19 combines with J gene TRBJ2-7; TRBD1 matches 8 bases. Trimming cost V 5 bases and J 4 bases; bases outside gene matches: 7. CDR3 length: 14 residues. The germline CDR1 and CDR2 sequences are LNHDA and SQIVND (reference sequence). Here the CDR3 reads CASSVDRDRYEQYF. CDR3 bases: TGTGCCAGTAGTGTCGATCGGGACAGGTACGAGCAGTACTTC.

The chain uses TRBV2 and TRBJ2-1; D is ambiguous. The CDR3 runs to 13 residues. Trimming stripped 10 bases from V and 1 base from J, with 11 bases between. From germline, CDR1 is SNHLY and CDR2 FYNNEI. The CDR3 DNA is TGTGCCAACATCTGGGTATCCTACAATGAGCAGTTCTTC. It translates to CANIWVSYNEQFF.

The V call is TRBV5-1, the J call TRBJ2-7; TRBD2 is a possible D gene (6 bases). V dropped 1 base and J dropped 3 bases, with 11 bases sitting between them. The CDR3 extends over 14 amino acids. Germline CDR1 and CDR2: SGHRS and YFSETQ. CDR3 region: CASSLRREVYEQYF. The CDR3 DNA is TGCGCCAGCAGCTTGAGGCGGGAAGTCTACGAGCAGTACTTC. The entire variable domain, with the rest obtained from reference TRBV5-1 and TRBJ2-7, is as follows: KAGVTQTPRYLIKTRGQQVTLSCSPISGHRSVSWYQQTPGQGLQFLFEYFSETQRNKGNFPGRFSGRQFSNSRSEMNVSTLELGDSALYLCASSLRREVYEQYFGPGTRLTVT.

The chain couples TRBV6-6 to TRBJ2-7; D is tentatively TRBD1 or TRBD2 (7 bases each). V dropped 0 bases and J dropped 4 bases, with 13 bases sitting between them. This CDR3 is 15 amino acids long. Per the germline V gene, CDR1 is MNHNY and CDR2 is SVGAGI (reference sequence). The CDR3 nucleotides read TGTGCCAGCAGTTACTCCGCCCAGGGGGGGTACGAGCAGTACTTC. Its translation is CASSYSAQGGYEQYF.

V is TRBV15 and J is TRBJ1-5, with 8 bases lining up with TRBD1. The junction had 8 bases not matched to a gene; V was cut back by 0 bases and J by 4 bases. In germline, CDR1 is LNHNV, CDR2 YYDKDF (reference sequence). The CDR3 loop spans 17 amino acids. The chain's CDR3 is CATSREFRGQWNQPQHF. In DNA form, the CDR3 reads TGTGCCACCAGCAGAGAGTTCAGGGGGCAGTGGAATCAGCCCCAGCATTTT.

The V and J genes are TRBV7-9 and TRBJ1-2, with D perhaps TRBD1 (6 bases). Trimming removed 1 base from V and 6 bases from J, with 9 bases in between. The CDR3 sequence is 13 residues long. Per the germline V gene, CDR1 is SEHNR and CDR2 is FQNEAQ (reference sequence). In DNA, the CDR3 is TGTGCCAGCAGCTTAGGGGGGCGAGATGGCTACACCTTC. It translates to CASSLGGRDGYTF.

In its sample, this clone was seen once. The identical CDR3 is also encoded by other nucleotide sequences in the sample. This rearrangement joins TRBV27 to TRBJ2-7; 7 nucleotides agree with TRBD1. This CDR3 is built from 13 residues. Per germline, CDR1 MNHEY and CDR2 SMNVEV (reference sequence). J was trimmed by 1 base and V by 3 bases; bases with no gene match: 0. CDR3 in DNA: TGTGCCAGCAGTTTGGACAGGTCCTACGAGCAGTACTTC. It specifies CASSLDRSYEQYF.

The genes are TRBV29-1 and TRBJ2-7, with 15 nucleotides matching TRBD2. The CDR3 consists of 15 residues. Germline CDR1 is SQVTM and CDR2 is ANQGSEA. Trimming at V came to 6 bases and at J to 5 bases, leaving 8 bases not matched to a gene. CDR3 DNA: TGCAGCGTCGTCGGGACTAGCGGGAGGAGCGACGAGCAGTACTTC. Protein product: CSVVGTSGRSDEQYF.